The 7 T cell receptor beta chains below come from one sample, sequenced in a study of Tregs in tolerant kidney transplant recipients. Profiling relied on immunoSEQ multiplex PCR, and the TCRdb table lists in-frame clones only, not all of them. Of about 83,000 clones listed, roughly 98% are singletons. The sample in question was CD4+ T cells from blood, obtained before the transplant. The receptors were gathered from a human donor who received a combined kidney and bone marrow transplant.

The V call is TRBV7-9, the J call TRBJ2-5; D is perhaps TRBD2 (5 bases). Germline assignment: CDR1 SEHNR and CDR2 FQNEAQ (reference sequence). The CDR3 loop spans 16 amino acids. V was clipped by 1 base and J by 5 bases, with 17 bases between them. The CDR3 DNA is TGTGCCAGCAGCTTAGTGGTGGAGGTCAGAGGGGAGACCCAGTACTTC. Encoded protein: CASSLVVEVRGETQYF.

This rearrangement joins TRBV30 to TRBJ1-3; D ambiguous. Germline V gives CDR1 GTSNPN, CDR2 SVGIG (reference sequence). Trimming shortened V by 4 bases and J by 0 bases, and 10 bases separated the two germline ends. CDR3 length equals 14 residues. The CDR3 DNA reads TGTGCCTGGATCCGAGCGGGCTCTGGAAACACCATATATTTT. Translation: CAWIRAGSGNTIYF.

Here the CDR3 DNA reads TGTGCCAGCAGCTTGAGGACAGGGGGCACCTATGGCTACACCTTC. This encodes CASSLRTGGTYGYTF. The V call is TRBV5-4, the J call TRBJ1-2; 11 nucleotides line up with TRBD1. The CDR3 totals 15 residues. Germline assignment: CDR1 SGHNT and CDR2 YYREEE (reference sequence). Trimming removed 1 base from V and 4 bases from J; junction bases left unmatched: 3.

V gene TRBV7-2 combines with J gene TRBJ2-1, with 8 bases that match TRBD2. The CDR3 is made up of 15 amino acids. The ends lost 2 bases at V and 8 bases at J; junction bases unmatched: 8. From germline, CDR1 is SGHTA and CDR2 FQGNSA. The CDR3 coding sequence is TGTGCCAGCAGCTTAACCCAGCGGGAGTATCATGAGCAGTTCTTC. The encoded protein is CASSLTQREYHEQFF.

The rearrangement links TRBV5-1 to TRBJ1-5; D is undetermined. The CDR3 covers 15 residues. The V gene lost 2 bases and the J gene lost 4 bases, with 13 bases spanning the gap. Per the germline V gene, CDR1 is SGHRS and CDR2 is YFSETQ. This CDR3 reads CASSLTSAGNQPQHF. The DNA for the CDR3 is TGCGCCAGCAGCTTAACATCGGCGGGAAATCAGCCCCAGCATTTT.

V gene TRBV19 combines with J gene TRBJ1-4; no firm D call. V shed 5 bases and J shed 8 bases, with 15 bases lying between them. The CDR3 consists of 14 residues. CDR1 is LNHDA and CDR2 is SQIVND in the germline V gene (reference sequence). Here the CDR3 reads CASSGRGFWEKLFF. CDR3 DNA sequence: TGTGCCAGTAGTGGGCGGGGATTTTGGGAAAAACTGTTTTTT.

The chain is built from TRBV20-1 and TRBJ1-1, with a possible D match to TRBD1 (5 bases). The V end lost 2 bases, the J end lost 7 bases, and 8 bases lay between the germline ends. This CDR3 is 11 amino acids long. Germline values: CDR1 DFQATT, CDR2 SNEGSKA (reference sequence). The CDR3 bases are TGCAGTGCTAGACCAGGGAATGAAGCTTTCTTT. Translation gives CSARPGNEAFF.